What follows are 5 T cell receptor beta chains derived from one specimen sequenced in a study of prognosis after radiotherapy for stage I lung cancer. Amplicons of TCR beta CDR3 were generated from genomic DNA by two-round multiplex PCR. During first-round PCR, primers specific to each TRBV and TRBJ gene were used. TCRdb called the multiplex PCR reads again in MiXCR, with one record for every CDR3 protein. This sample carries about 9,000 distinct CDR3 sequences, 62% of them seen once, and the ten largest clones take over 15%. The source was PBMCs, collected before or after stereotactic body radiation therapy (not recorded which). The receptors stem from a donor aged 50 or older with non-small cell lung cancer.

This chain uses TRBV6-2 or TRBV6-3 with TRBJ1-2, with no clear D. There are 15 residues in the CDR3. CDR1 and CDR2 (germline): MNHEY, SVGEGT. Trimming removed 7 bases from V and 4 bases from J, with 19 bases in between. The CDR3 nucleotides are TGTGCCAGCACCAAGAATAGCCGAAACCTCTATGGCTACACCTTC. It codes for CASTKNSRNLYGYTF.

V is TRBV19 and J is TRBJ2-7; D ambiguous. Trimming took off 4 bases at V and 6 bases at J, with 16 bases between the two ends. The length of the CDR3 is 14 residues. Germline loops: CDR1 LNHDA, CDR2 SQIVND (reference sequence). The CDR3 sequence: CASSTQQVVVEQYF. As DNA, the CDR3 is TGTGCCAGTAGTACCCAGCAGGTTGTGGTCGAGCAGTACTTC.

This clonotype was picked up many times. The chain joins TRBV4-1 to TRBJ1-1; no definite D call. Trimming took off 0 bases at V and 2 bases at J, with 10 bases between the two ends. Germline values: CDR1 MGHRA, CDR2 YSYEKL. This CDR3 has 15 residues. The CDR3 region is CASSQDSGVNTEAFF. CDR3 coding DNA: TGCGCCAGCAGCCAAGATTCCGGGGTAAACACTGAAGCTTTCTTT.

V is TRBV12-3 or TRBV12-4 and J is TRBJ1-2; TRBD1 matches 7 bases. The trim removed 3 bases at V and 4 bases at J, leaving 5 bases unmatched. The CDR3 runs to 14 residues. The CDR3 DNA sequence: TGTGCCAGCAGTTTCAGACAGGGCGGCTATGGCTACACCTTC. Its protein is CASSFRQGGYGYTF.

This clonotype is deemed medium-sized (0.01 to 0.1%). The genes are TRBV6-8 and TRBJ2-3, with D possibly TRBD2 on 5 matching bases. Germline V gene sequence: CDR1 MNHGY, CDR2 SAAAGT. V lost 6 bases and J 5 bases, leaving 21 bases between the germline ends. This CDR3 is 16 amino acids long. The CDR3 region has the DNA TGTGCCAGCAGACCCGTCGGGGATAGCACACAAGATACGCAGTATTTT. Protein product: CASRPVGDSTQDTQYF.